This T cell receptor (beta chain) appears in the sequencing data of a study of PD-1 blockade in classical Hodgkin lymphoma. In its sample, this clone was seen once. Its antigen is not known. Data came from immunoSEQ multiplex PCR; TCRdb stores just in-frame clones and leaves some out. The repertoire holds more than 10,000 clones, 70% to 80% seen once, with about 25% in the top ten. The CDR3 has 13 residues. Between the trimmed V and J ends, which lost 4 bases and 0 bases, there was a span of 7 bases. Germline CDR1 SGHAT, CDR2 FQNNGV. Study-wide findings and caveats: Why the repertoires differ is still unclear, perhaps disease activity or prior therapy.

Relapses following autologous stem cell transplantation were seen in all patients, with brentuximab vedotin exposure varying. J is TRBJ2-7 and V is TRBV11-2; tentatively, D is TRBD2 (5 bases). This TCR derives from a human donor with classical Hodgkin lymphoma. Sample: peripheral blood mononuclear cells (PBMCs), taken at baseline. The DNA for the CDR3 is TGTGCCAGCAGCTATACTAGCTCCTACGAGCAGTACTTC. As protein: CASSYTSSYEQYF.